Listed below are T cell receptor beta chains from one sample, sequenced in a study of response to subunit inactivated influenza vaccine. Each CDR3 protein is one row after TCRdb ran MiXCR on the RT-PCR reads. The sample includes roughly 650,000 distinct CDR3 sequences, approximately 15% of them seen just once. The sample in question was PBMCs from blood, obtained 11 to 12 days after vaccination. These receptor sequences come from a man between 45 and 60 years old who received an inactivated influenza vaccine. The CDR3 runs from the conserved cysteine through the conserved F or W. D genes are given only for firm matches. Size tells how often a clone was seen (once, few, many) or the class of an expanded clone, and some rows leave it out.

clone size: -
J gene: TRBJ2-5
D gene: -
V gene: TRBV7-8
CDR3 protein: CASSLYMGPGSQYF
CDR3 DNA: TGTGCCAGCAGCTTATATATGGGGCCAGGATCCCAGTACTTC

clone size: -
J gene: TRBJ2-2
D gene: TRBD2
V gene: TRBV20-1
CDR3 protein: CSASTSGILGTGELFF
CDR3 DNA: TGCAGTGCTAGTACTAGCGGGATCCTCGGTACCGGGGAGCTGTTTTTT

clone size: many
J gene: TRBJ1-3
D gene: -
V gene: TRBV5-1
CDR3 protein: CASRDGGSGNTIYF
CDR3 DNA: TGCGCCAGCAGGGATGGAGGCTCTGGAAACACCATATATTTT

clone size: many
J gene: TRBJ2-3
D gene: TRBD2
V gene: TRBV5-5
CDR3 protein: CASSRRLAGTDTQYF
CDR3 DNA: TGTGCCAGCAGCCGAAGACTAGCGGGCACAGATACGCAGTATTTT

clone size: -
J gene: TRBJ2-5
D gene: -
V gene: TRBV28
CDR3 protein: CASTPLGHRKETQYF
CDR3 DNA: TGTGCCAGCACCCCGTTGGGACACAGAAAAGAGACCCAGTACTTC

clone size: few
J gene: TRBJ1-2
D gene: TRBD1
V gene: TRBV5-1
CDR3 protein: CASRGQPTNYGYTF
CDR3 DNA: TGCGCCAGCAGGGGACAGCCTACAAACTATGGCTACACCTTC

clone size: many
J gene: TRBJ2-7
D gene: TRBD2
V gene: TRBV4-3
CDR3 protein: CASSQDFLAGAYEQYF
CDR3 DNA: TGCGCCAGCAGCCAAGATTTTCTAGCGGGAGCCTACGAGCAGTACTTC

clone size: few
J gene: TRBJ1-1
D gene: -
V gene: TRBV6-5
CDR3 protein: CASSYSTAMNTEAFF
CDR3 DNA: TGTGCCAGCAGTTACTCGACGGCCATGAACACTGAAGCTTTCTTT

clone size: -
J gene: TRBJ1-2
D gene: -
V gene: TRBV15
CDR3 protein: CATSREPPYGYTF
CDR3 DNA: TGTGCCACCAGCAGAGAACCTCCCTATGGCTACACCTTC

clone size: few
J gene: TRBJ2-1
D gene: -
V gene: TRBV2
CDR3 protein: CASQESSYNEQFF
CDR3 DNA: TGTGCCAGCCAGGAGAGCTCCTACAATGAGCAGTTCTTC

clone size: -
J gene: TRBJ1-2
D gene: TRBD1
V gene: TRBV20-1
CDR3 protein: CSATGTGTLDYGYTF
CDR3 DNA: TGCAGTGCAACCGGGACAGGGACGTTGGACTATGGCTACACCTTC